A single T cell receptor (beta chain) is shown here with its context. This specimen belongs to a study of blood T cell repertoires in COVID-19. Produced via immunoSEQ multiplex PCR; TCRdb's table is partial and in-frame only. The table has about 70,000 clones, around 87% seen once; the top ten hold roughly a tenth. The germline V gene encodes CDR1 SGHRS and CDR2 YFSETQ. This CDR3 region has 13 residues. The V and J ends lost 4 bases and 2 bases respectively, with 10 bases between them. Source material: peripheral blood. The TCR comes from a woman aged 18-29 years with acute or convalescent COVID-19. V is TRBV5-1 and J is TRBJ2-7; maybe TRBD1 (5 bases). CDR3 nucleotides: TGCGCCAGCAGCATTGACAGAACCTACGAGCAGTACTTC. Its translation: CASSIDRTYEQYF.